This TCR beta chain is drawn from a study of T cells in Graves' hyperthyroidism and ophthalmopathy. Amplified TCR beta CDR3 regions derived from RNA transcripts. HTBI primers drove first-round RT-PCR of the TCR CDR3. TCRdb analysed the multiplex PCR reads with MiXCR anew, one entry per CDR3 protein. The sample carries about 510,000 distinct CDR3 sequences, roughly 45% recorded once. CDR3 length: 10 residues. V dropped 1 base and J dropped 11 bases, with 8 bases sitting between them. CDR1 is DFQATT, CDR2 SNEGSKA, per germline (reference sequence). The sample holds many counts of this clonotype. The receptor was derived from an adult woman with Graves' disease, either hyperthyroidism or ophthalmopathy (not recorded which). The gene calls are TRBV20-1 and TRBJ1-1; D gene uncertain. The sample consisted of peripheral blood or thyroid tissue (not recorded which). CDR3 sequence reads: CSARGVAAFF. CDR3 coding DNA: TGCAGTGCTAGAGGCGTAGCGGCTTTCTTT.